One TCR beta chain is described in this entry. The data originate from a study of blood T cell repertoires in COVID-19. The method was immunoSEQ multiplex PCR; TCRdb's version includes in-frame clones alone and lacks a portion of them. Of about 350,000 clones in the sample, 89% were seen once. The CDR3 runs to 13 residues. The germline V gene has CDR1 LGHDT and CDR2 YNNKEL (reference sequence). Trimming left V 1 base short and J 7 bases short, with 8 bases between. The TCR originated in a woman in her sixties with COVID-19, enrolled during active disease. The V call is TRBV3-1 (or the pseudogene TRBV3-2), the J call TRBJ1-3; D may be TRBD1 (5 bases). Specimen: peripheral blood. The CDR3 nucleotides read TGTGCCAGCAGCCAAGGGGACTCGAACACCATATATTTT. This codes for CASSQGDSNTIYF.